Presented here are 30 T cell receptor beta chains from one specimen sequenced in a study of T cells in tumors after PD-1 blockade. TCRdb's table, derived via immunoSEQ multiplex PCR, lists solely in-frame clones and lacks some. This table holds about 60,000 clones, around 74% found once. The material was PBMCs, obtained after anti-PD-1 treatment. The receptors shown here come from a human donor with basal cell carcinoma.

Here the CDR3 reads CASSNLGSVHHNEQFF. CDR3 DNA: TGTGCCAGCAGTAATCTCGGTTCAGTCCACCACAATGAGCAGTTCTTC. The V and J genes are TRBV27 and TRBJ2-1; no firm D call. V was trimmed by 5 bases and J by 5 bases, leaving 19 bases between them. This CDR3 region has 16 residues. The germline gives CDR1 MNHEY, CDR2 SMNVEV (reference sequence).

The chain joins TRBV2 to TRBJ1-2; D may be TRBD1 (6 bases). CDR1 is SNHLY and CDR2 is FYNNEI in the germline V gene. V was shortened by 4 bases and J by 0 bases, with 12 bases between the two germline ends. The CDR3 sequence is 15 residues long. This CDR3 is CASSVSGQTNYGYTF. DNA for the CDR3: TGTGCCAGCAGTGTTTCTGGACAGACTAACTATGGCTACACCTTC.

The rearrangement uses TRBV7-2 and TRBJ2-7; TRBD2 agrees at 11 bases. The germline CDR1 and CDR2 sequences are SGHTA and FQGNSA. V lost 5 bases, J lost 2 bases, and 5 bases stayed unmatched. There are 15 residues in the CDR3. The CDR3 DNA sequence: TGTGCCAGCAGCAGAGGGACTAGCGGACCCTACGAGCAGTACTTC. It yields the protein CASSRGTSGPYEQYF.

This clone has more than one count but fewer than ten. V is TRBV5-4 and J is TRBJ1-4; D not resolved. Looked up from germline, CDR1 is SGHNT and CDR2 is YYREEE (reference sequence). The CDR3 length is 14 residues. V gave up 1 base and J gave up 0 bases, with 4 bases separating them. The CDR3 spells CASSLQATNEKLFF. As DNA, the CDR3 is TGTGCCAGCAGCTTGCAGGCAACTAATGAAAAACTGTTTTTT.

This clone was seen a few times. V usage is TRBV5-1 and J usage is TRBJ2-7, with TRBD1 matching 10 bases. Trimming removed 4 bases from V and 8 bases from J; junction bases left unmatched: 12. The CDR3 covers 15 residues. Germline V gives CDR1 SGHRS, CDR2 YFSETQ. The CDR3 loop reads CASSVGTGDPVQQYF. In nucleotides, the CDR3 is TGCGCCAGCAGCGTTGGGACAGGGGACCCAGTCCAGCAGTACTTC.

The V and J genes are TRBV5-1 and TRBJ2-5, with 10 bases that match TRBD1. The length of the CDR3 is 16 residues. The J segment lost 0 bases and the V segment lost 0 bases, leaving 2 bases of the junction unmatched. Germline CDR1 reads SGHRS; CDR2 reads YFSETQ. The CDR3: CASSLGDRGDQETQYF. The CDR3, as DNA: TGCGCCAGCAGCTTGGGGGACAGGGGAGACCAAGAGACCCAGTACTTC.

The chain carries TRBV27 and TRBJ2-7; 11 bases match TRBD2. CDR1 is MNHEY and CDR2 is SMNVEV in the germline V gene (reference sequence). This CDR3 spans 17 amino acids. With V trimmed by 2 bases and J by 0 bases, 6 bases remained unmatched. Here the CDR3 DNA reads TGTGCCAGCAGTTTAACTACGACTAGCGGGGTCTCCTACGAGCAGTACTTC. Its protein product is CASSLTTTSGVSYEQYF.

The chain is built from TRBV30 and TRBJ2-2; 7 nucleotides match TRBD2. The CDR3 is 14 amino acids. J gave up 2 bases and V 1 base, and 1 base lay outside the gene matches. Germline loops: CDR1 GTSNPN, CDR2 SVGIG (reference sequence). CDR3 sequence (DNA): TGTGCCTGGAGTGAAGCGGGAAACACCGGGGAGCTGTTTTTT. It translates to CAWSEAGNTGELFF. Full variable domain (missing parts from reference TRBV30 and TRBJ2-2): SQTIHQWPATLVQPVGSPLSLECTVEGTSNPNLYWYRQAAGRGLQLLFYSVGIGQISSEVPQNLSASRPQDRQFILSSKKLLLSDSGFYLCAWSEAGNTGELFFGEGSRLTVL.

In DNA form, the CDR3 reads TGTGCCAGCAGCGTTAATAATCCCGAGACCCAGTACTTC. Encoded protein: CASSVNNPETQYF. This chain connects TRBV7-9 to TRBJ2-5; D is uncertain. V was clipped by 5 bases and J by 5 bases, with 12 bases between them. This CDR3 comprises 13 residues. Per germline, CDR1 SEHNR and CDR2 FQNEAQ (reference sequence).

By share, this clone counts as medium-sized. The V call is TRBV4-2, the J call TRBJ2-3; 12 bases align to TRBD1. The V segment lost 3 bases and the J segment 5 bases; nucleotides outside the gene matches: 9. The CDR3 is 17 residues long. Germline-derived CDR1 and CDR2 are LGHNA and YNFKEQ. The CDR3 protein is CASSQVPGQGAIDTQYF. CDR3 bases: TGTGCCAGCAGCCAGGTACCGGGACAGGGGGCCATAGATACGCAGTATTTT.

The chain is built from TRBV5-5 and TRBJ1-2, with a possible D match to TRBD1 (6 bases). Per germline, CDR1 SGHKS and CDR2 YYEKEE (reference sequence). Trimming removed 10 bases at V and 8 bases at J, with 27 bases between. The CDR3 extends over 15 amino acids. CDR3 sequence (DNA): TGTGCCCGTTCAGCCTCAGGGGAAAGTTTCTACGGCTACACCTTC. Its protein is CARSASGESFYGYTF.

This clone was seen only a few times. The chain employs TRBV3-1 (or the pseudogene TRBV3-2) and TRBJ1-2, with D possibly matching TRBD1 (6 bases). Trimming cost V 3 bases and J 6 bases, with 14 bases left between them. The CDR3 sequence is 14 residues long. Germline assignment: CDR1 LGHDT and CDR2 YNNKEL (reference sequence). As DNA, the CDR3 is TGTGCCAGCAGCCAGCGGGGACAATCAGATGGCTACACCTTC. Amino acids: CASSQRGQSDGYTF.

This clone was seen only a few times. The chain couples TRBV5-5 to TRBJ1-4, with TRBD1 matching over 7 bases. Germline CDR1 reads SGHKS; CDR2 reads YYEKEE (reference sequence). The CDR3 spans 15 residues. The J segment lost 5 bases and the V segment lost 0 bases, leaving 4 bases of the junction unmatched. In DNA form, the CDR3 reads TGTGCCAGCAGCTTGGGGGACAGCCAGAATGAAAAACTGTTTTTT. It is translated as CASSLGDSQNEKLFF. The full variable domain, its missing parts supplied by reference TRBV5-5 and TRBJ1-4, is DAGVTQSPTHLIKTRGQQVTLRCSPISGHKSVSWYQQVLGQGPQFIFQYYEKEERGRGNFPDRFSARQFPNYSSELNVNALLLGDSALYLCASSLGDSQNEKLFFGSGTQLSVL.

The chain carries TRBV5-1 and TRBJ1-3; tentative D call: TRBD1 (6 bases). Per the germline V gene, CDR1 is SGHRS and CDR2 is YFSETQ. V lost 7 bases to trimming and J lost 6 bases, with 17 bases between them. CDR3 length equals 14 residues. The CDR3 DNA reads as TGCGCCAGCTGCCCGGGGGCATCTTCAAACACCATATATTTT. As protein: CASCPGASSNTIYF.

This sequence joins TRBV7-8 and TRBJ1-5; no reliable D call. The V gene's germline CDR1 is SGHVS and CDR2 FQNEAQ. The V end was cut by 1 base, the J end by 3 bases, with 7 bases between. The CDR3 runs to 14 residues. CDR3 bases: TGTGCCAGCAGCTTAGGGGCTTCCAATCAGCCCCAGCATTTT. Its translation: CASSLGASNQPQHF.

This clone was counted a few times. V usage is TRBV29-1 and J usage is TRBJ1-1; D is uncertain. Looked up from germline, CDR1 is SQVTM and CDR2 is ANQGSEA. Trimming left V 6 bases short and J 1 base short, with 3 bases between. The CDR3 contains 10 residues. In DNA, the CDR3 is TGCAGCGTCTGGAACACTGAAGCTTTCTTT. It yields the protein CSVWNTEAFF.

This clone was counted once. This chain links TRBV5-1 with TRBJ2-2, with 10 bases identical to TRBD1. Germline loops: CDR1 SGHRS, CDR2 YFSETQ. V shed 3 bases and J 3 bases; nucleotides not matched to a gene: 5. The CDR3 extends over 16 amino acids. CDR3 sequence reads: CASSSQGQGDTGELFF. The DNA of the CDR3 is TGCGCCAGCAGCTCGCAAGGACAGGGGGACACCGGGGAGCTGTTTTTT.

A single count supports this clone. This chain joins TRBV6-6 and TRBJ2-7; no reliable D call. The CDR3 is 14 residues long. Deletions cut 2 bases from V and 0 bases from J, with 8 bases between. Germline V gene sequence: CDR1 MNHNY, CDR2 SVGAGI (reference sequence). The CDR3 region is CASSYAQSSYEQYF. CDR3 in DNA: TGTGCCAGCAGTTACGCCCAAAGCTCCTACGAGCAGTACTTC.

The V gene is TRBV19, the J gene TRBJ2-1, with D unresolved. Germline V lookup: CDR1 LNHDA, CDR2 SQIVND (reference sequence). The V gene lost 0 bases and the J gene lost 9 bases, with 18 bases spanning the gap. The CDR3 totals 16 residues. The CDR3 region has the DNA TGTGCCAGTAGTATAGAGACCGTAAATGCTGGGGTTGAGCAGTTCTTC. Encoded protein: CASSIETVNAGVEQFF.

This clone was observed a few times. The rearrangement links TRBV2 to TRBJ2-7, with TRBD1 as a possible D gene (6 bases). This CDR3 contains 13 residues. Trimming took off 10 bases at V and 6 bases at J, with 19 bases between the two ends. The V gene's germline CDR1 is SNHLY and CDR2 FYNNEI. CDR3 residues: CATIHRVTREQYF. The CDR3 nucleotides are TGTGCCACCATTCACAGGGTAACCCGCGAGCAGTACTTC.

The V and J genes are TRBV18 and TRBJ2-3; TRBD2 agrees at 8 bases. The CDR3 totals 14 residues. Germline trimming cut 6 bases from V and 3 bases from J; bases unmatched to any gene: 5. Germline values: CDR1 KGHSH, CDR2 LQKENI. For the CDR3, the DNA is TGTGCCAGCTCCCTACTAGCGGAGACAGATACGCAGTATTTT. Protein sequence: CASSLLAETDTQYF.

The rearrangement joins TRBV4-1 to TRBJ1-4; possible D gene TRBD1, 6 bases. Trimming removed 0 bases from V and 9 bases from J, with 14 bases in between. Looked up from germline, CDR1 is MGHRA and CDR2 is YSYEKL. This CDR3 is built from 15 residues. CDR3: CASSQEATGSKKLFF. The CDR3 nucleotides are TGCGCCAGCAGCCAAGAAGCAACAGGGTCTAAAAAACTGTTTTTT.

This chain uses TRBV19 with TRBJ2-6; 10 bases map to TRBD1. J lost 0 bases, V lost 1 base, and 6 bases had no gene match. The CDR3 runs to 19 residues. In germline, CDR1 is LNHDA, CDR2 SQIVND (reference sequence). The CDR3 protein is CASSIAGQGSISGANVLTF. As DNA, the CDR3 is TGTGCCAGTAGTATAGCGGGACAGGGGTCGATCTCTGGGGCCAACGTCCTGACTTTC. The whole variable domain, filled in from reference TRBV19 and TRBJ2-6, reads DGGITQSPKYLFRKEGQNVTLSCEQNLNHDAMYWYRQDPGQGLRLIYYSQIVNDFQKGDIAEGYSVSREKKESFPLTVTSAQKNPTAFYLCASSIAGQGSISGANVLTFGAGSRLTVL.

The CDR3 bases are TGTGCCACCACCATTGGGATTGAGCAGTTCTTC. Translated: CATTIGIEQFF. V and J are TRBV27 and TRBJ2-1, with D uncertain. CDR1 is MNHEY, CDR2 SMNVEV, per germline (reference sequence). CDR3 length: 11 amino acids. The V gene lost 10 bases and the J gene lost 9 bases, with 13 bases spanning the gap.

This rearrangement joins TRBV30 to TRBJ1-2, with 7 bases fitting TRBD1. The CDR3 is 14 amino acids. V dropped 0 bases and J dropped 2; count of bases not matched to a gene: 3. Germline loops: CDR1 GTSNPN, CDR2 SVGIG (reference sequence). This chain's CDR3 is CAWSVTGVNYGYTF. CDR3 coding DNA: TGTGCCTGGAGTGTAACAGGGGTGAACTATGGCTACACCTTC.

The J gene is TRBJ2-5, the V gene TRBV21-1; no check of the table's D call, TRBD2, against the DNA was made. TRBV21-1 is annotated as a pseudogene. This CDR3 has 13 residues. CDR3 nucleotides: TGTGCAGGGTCTAGCGGGGGTAGAGAGACCCAGTACTTC. Protein: CAGSSGGRETQYF.

The rearrangement uses TRBV2 and TRBJ2-5; a weak D match, TRBD1 (6 bases). The V end lost 6 bases, the J end lost 0 bases, and 14 bases lay between the germline ends. The CDR3 is 15 amino acids. Germline V lookup: CDR1 SNHLY, CDR2 FYNNEI. The CDR3 sequence is CASRGFRDNQETQYF. CDR3 coding DNA: TGTGCCAGCAGGGGATTCCGGGACAACCAAGAGACCCAGTACTTC.

The chain combines TRBV15 with TRBJ1-1; D is unclear. The CDR3 totals 15 residues. Per germline, CDR1 LNHNV and CDR2 YYDKDF (reference sequence). Trimming shortened V by 2 bases and J by 7 bases, and 17 bases separated the two germline ends. In nucleotides, the CDR3 is TGTGCCACCAGCAGAACGACCAGCCCCACAGATGAAGCTTTCTTT. Encoded protein: CATSRTTSPTDEAFF.

This sequence joins TRBV30 and TRBJ1-6; TRBD1 agrees at 7 bases. The CDR3 consists of 16 residues. Germline V CDR1 and CDR2: GTSNPN, SVGIG (reference sequence). V dropped 4 bases and J dropped 1; count of bases not matched to a gene: 7. The CDR3 region is CAWKSQGGSYNSPLHF. The CDR3 region has the DNA TGTGCCTGGAAGAGTCAGGGGGGTTCCTATAATTCACCCCTCCACTTT.

This CDR3 reads CASGRRQGSYEQYF. CDR3 bases: TGTGCCAGCGGGAGGAGACAGGGAAGCTACGAGCAGTACTTC. The chain is built from TRBV2 and TRBJ2-7; D is perhaps TRBD1 (7 bases). V was shortened by 8 bases and J by 3 bases, with 17 bases between the two germline ends. CDR3 size: 14 residues. In germline, CDR1 is SNHLY, CDR2 FYNNEI.